Presented here are 28 T cell receptor beta chains from one specimen sequenced in a study of cytomegalovirus exposure and HLA in healthy donors. PCR primers comprised 60 Vbeta and 13 Jbeta primers. Assay used: immunoSEQ multiplex PCR; TCRdb lists only in-frame clones, some missing. This listing includes approximately 120,000 clones. Sequences were obtained from PBMCs. These TCRs come from a man in his thirties or forties in good health and CMV-seronegative.

The rearrangement links TRBV7-9 to TRBJ2-1; TRBD2 aligns across 13 bases. With V trimmed by 3 bases and J by 8 bases, 7 bases remained unmatched. This CDR3 has 16 amino acids. CDR1 is SEHNR and CDR2 is FQNEAQ in the germline V gene (reference sequence). CDR3 DNA: TGTGCCAGCAGCTTCCCTTGGACTAGCGGGAGCCATGAGCAGTTCTTC. The encoded protein is CASSFPWTSGSHEQFF. The variable domain in full, with the rest retrieved from reference TRBV7-9 and TRBJ2-1, is DTGVSQNPRHKITKRGQNVTFRCDPISEHNRLYWYRQTLGQGPEFLTYFQNEAQLEKSRLLSDRFSAERPKGSFSTLEIQRTEQGDSAMYLCASSFPWTSGSHEQFFGPGTRLTVL.

The chain links TRBV5-6 to TRBJ2-7; 7 nucleotides line up with TRBD2. There are 15 residues in the CDR3. The V gene end was trimmed by 4 bases and the J gene end by 3 bases; junction bases not matched to a gene: 10. Germline V gene lookup returns CDR1 SGHDT and CDR2 YYEEEE. CDR3 loop: CASSPVGGVDYEQYF. CDR3 coding DNA: TGTGCCAGCAGCCCTGTGGGGGGGGTTGACTACGAGCAGTACTTC.

This chain joins TRBV5-1 and TRBJ2-7, with D perhaps matching TRBD1 (6 bases). The germline gives CDR1 SGHRS, CDR2 YFSETQ. This CDR3 is 14 amino acids long. Trimming stripped 1 base from V and 6 bases from J, with 14 bases between. CDR3 nucleotide sequence: TGCGCCAGCAGCTTGAGGCAGGGGTACGGCGAGCAGTACTTC. Protein sequence: CASSLRQGYGEQYF.

The chain carries TRBV27 and TRBJ2-3; the match to TRBD2 covers 10 bases. Germline loops: CDR1 MNHEY, CDR2 SMNVEV (reference sequence). This CDR3 spans 15 amino acids. V dropped 6 bases and J dropped 3; count of bases not matched to a gene: 6. The CDR3 spells CASSQILAGTDTQYF. In DNA, the CDR3 is TGTGCCAGCAGCCAAATACTAGCGGGAACAGATACGCAGTATTTT.

This rearrangement joins TRBV28 to TRBJ2-7; TRBD1 might be the D (5 bases). V was trimmed by 2 bases and J by 4 bases, leaving 9 bases between them. Germline V gene data show CDR1 as MDHEN and CDR2 as SYDVKM. This CDR3 contains 13 residues. The CDR3 here is CASSLTGEYEQYF. CDR3 coding DNA: TGTGCCAGCAGTTTAACAGGCGAGTACGAGCAGTACTTC. The full variable domain, in which reference TRBV28 and TRBJ2-7 provide the parts outside the CDR3, is DVKVTQSSRYLVKRTGEKVFLECVQDMDHENMFWYRQDPGLGLRLIYFSYDVKMKEKGDIPEGYSVSREKKERFSLILESASTNQTSMYLCASSLTGEYEQYFGPGTRLTVT.

This chain links TRBV6-5 with TRBJ1-2; 9 bases line up with TRBD1. Trimming took 6 bases from V and 8 from J; bases not matched to a gene: 7. Germline CDR1 and CDR2: MNHEY and SVGAGI. This CDR3 contains 13 residues. The DNA for the CDR3 is TGTGCCAGCAGCAATACAGGGGGCGAGGGCTACACCTTC. Amino acids: CASSNTGGEGYTF.

The chain joins TRBV5-6 to TRBJ2-3, with TRBD1 identical over 10 bases. Germline V gives CDR1 SGHDT, CDR2 YYEEEE. Losses at the gene ends were 8 bases for V and 4 bases for J; bases not matched to a gene: 19. The CDR3 is 18 residues long. The CDR3: CASNPRDRGVGGADTQYF. Written as DNA, the CDR3 is TGTGCCAGTAATCCCCGGGACAGGGGAGTCGGGGGCGCAGATACGCAGTATTTT. The variable domain in full, completed from reference TRBV5-6 and TRBJ2-3, reads DAGVTQSPTHLIKTRGQQVTLRCSPKSGHDTVSWYQQALGQGPQFIFQYYEEEERQRGNFPDRFSGHQFPNYSSELNVNALLLGDSALYLCASNPRDRGVGGADTQYFGPGTRLTVL.

V and J are TRBV6-7 and TRBJ1-5; D is unclear. TRBV6-7 is flagged as an ORF with uncertain function. The CDR3 spans 16 residues. The V end lost 0 bases, the J end lost 2 bases, and 11 bases lay between the germline ends. Here the CDR3 reads CASSYSRRRGNQPQHF. The CDR3 DNA is TGTGCCAGCAGTTACTCGAGGCGGAGGGGCAATCAGCCCCAGCATTTT.

The rearrangement joins TRBV19 to TRBJ2-3; D perhaps matches TRBD2 (6 bases). This CDR3 contains 13 residues. In germline, CDR1 is LNHDA, CDR2 SQIVND (reference sequence). Between the trimmed V and J ends, which lost 6 bases and 5 bases, there was a span of 12 bases. Here the CDR3 reads CASSPGRGDTQYF. The DNA of the CDR3 is TGTGCCAGTAGCCCCGGGCGGGGAGATACGCAGTATTTT.

The chain joins TRBV28 to TRBJ1-1; D is perhaps TRBD1 (5 bases). The CDR3 length is 14 residues. The germline V and J ends were trimmed by 5 bases and 1 base, with 11 bases remaining between them. The germline gives CDR1 MDHEN, CDR2 SYDVKM. CDR3 amino acids: CASSQADRNTEAFF. CDR3 nucleotide sequence: TGTGCCAGCAGTCAAGCTGACAGGAACACTGAAGCTTTCTTT.

The chain carries TRBV10-3 and TRBJ2-7, with a possible D match to TRBD2 (5 bases). Germline CDR1 and CDR2: ENHRY and SYGVKD. This CDR3 contains 14 residues. The V gene lost 2 bases and the J gene lost 4 bases, with 12 bases spanning the gap. CDR3 DNA: TGTGCCATCAGTGAGCTAGCCCCCCCTTACGAGCAGTACTTC. This encodes CAISELAPPYEQYF.

Details on this clone: At the DNA level, this CDR3 is encoded by other sequences in the same sample as well. The chain has TRBV30 and TRBJ2-7; D perhaps matches TRBD2 (5 bases). Germline lookup yields CDR1 GTSNPN and CDR2 SVGIG (reference sequence). This CDR3 has 12 residues. Trimming removed 0 bases from V and 3 bases from J, with 6 bases in between. The chain's CDR3 is CAWSVGGYEQYF. The CDR3 DNA is TGTGCCTGGAGTGTAGGAGGCTACGAGCAGTACTTC.

Details on this clone: Compared with germline, one end of the junction differs, possibly owing to a read error. The J gene is TRBJ2-2, the V gene TRBV7-9; TRBD1 might be the D (5 bases). The CDR3 has 17 residues. From germline, CDR1 is SEHNR and CDR2 FQNEAQ (reference sequence). The DNA for the CDR3 is TGTGTCAGCAGCTTAGTAACACAGGCGTTTGAGTACGGGGAGCTGTTTTTT. It encodes CVSSLVTQAFEYGELFF.

The chain joins TRBV19 to TRBJ2-7; 8 bases match TRBD2. CDR1 LNHDA and CDR2 SQIVND come from the germline V gene (reference sequence). With 4 bases clipped from V and 6 bases from J, the junction kept 11 bases outside the gene matches. The CDR3 runs to 15 residues. The DNA of the CDR3 is TGTGCCAGTAGTACCCGGACTAGCTACGGAGGCGAGCAGTACTTC. Protein product: CASSTRTSYGGEQYF.

Here the CDR3 DNA reads TGCGCCAGCAGCCAAGAGGCGACTAGCGGTTACAATGAGCAGTTCTTC. Protein sequence: CASSQEATSGYNEQFF. This chain links TRBV4-3 with TRBJ2-1, with 9 bases that match TRBD2. The ends lost 0 bases at V and 4 bases at J; junction bases unmatched: 4. This CDR3 has 16 amino acids. Germline CDR1 LGHNA, CDR2 YSLEER.

V and J are TRBV6-1 and TRBJ2-5; D unclear. The J call is doubtful: the DNA matches TRBJ2-7 better. Germline CDR1 and CDR2: MNHNS and SASEGT. This CDR3 region has 13 residues. The CDR3 bases are TGTGCCAGCAGTGCGGTGAACTCCTACGAGCAGTACTTC. It yields the protein CASSAVNSYEQYF.

This chain links TRBV12-5 with TRBJ2-1; 9 nucleotides line up with TRBD2. CDR1 is LGHNT and CDR2 is FRNRAP in the germline V gene. V lost 0 bases and J lost 6; bases outside the gene matches: 0. The CDR3 covers 14 residues. The CDR3 is CASGLVAGGNEQFF. The CDR3 DNA reads TGTGCTAGTGGTTTGGTAGCGGGGGGCAATGAGCAGTTCTTC.

The CDR3 sequence is CASSQEFGGSHNTIYF. CDR3 sequence (DNA): TGCGCCAGCAGCCAAGAATTCGGGGGTTCCCACAACACCATATATTTT. The rearrangement links TRBV4-3 to TRBJ1-3, with D possibly being TRBD1 (5 bases). V was clipped by 0 bases and J by 7 bases, with 16 bases between them. The CDR3 covers 16 residues. The germline V gene has CDR1 LGHNA and CDR2 YSLEER.

The rearrangement joins TRBV5-1 to TRBJ2-1; TRBD1 agrees at 8 bases. Germline trimming cut 4 bases from V and 8 bases from J; bases unmatched to any gene: 8. This CDR3 has 14 residues. Germline lookup yields CDR1 SGHRS and CDR2 YFSETQ. DNA of the CDR3: TGCGCCAGCAGCCCTTCGACAGGGGAATATGAGCAGTTCTTC. It codes for CASSPSTGEYEQFF.

The rearrangement links TRBV6-5 to TRBJ1-1, with D tentatively TRBD1 (6 bases). CDR3 length equals 15 residues. Trimming took 3 bases from V and 0 from J, leaving 11 bases between them. In germline, CDR1 is MNHEY, CDR2 SVGAGI. CDR3 loop: CASSYWGQMNTEAFF. The CDR3 DNA reads as TGTGCCAGCAGTTATTGGGGGCAAATGAACACTGAAGCTTTCTTT.

The chain has TRBV14 and TRBJ1-1, with D tentatively TRBD1 (5 bases). Germline CDR1 is SGHDN and CDR2 is FVKESK. This CDR3 region has 15 residues. The V end lost 5 bases, the J end lost 6 bases, and 19 bases lay between the germline ends. CDR3 protein: CASSELGQTISEAFF. In DNA form, the CDR3 reads TGTGCCAGCAGCGAGTTGGGGCAGACCATCTCTGAAGCTTTCTTT.

V usage is TRBV9 and J usage is TRBJ2-1; 8 bases agree with TRBD2. Germline-derived CDR1 and CDR2 are SGDLS and YYNGEE. This CDR3 is 15 amino acids long. With V trimmed by 3 bases and J by 3 bases, 5 bases remained unmatched. In DNA form, the CDR3 reads TGTGCCAGCAGCGGGGCTAGCGGGTACTACAATGAGCAGTTCTTC. It specifies CASSGASGYYNEQFF. Full variable domain (remainder filled in from reference TRBV9 and TRBJ2-1): DSGVTQTPKHLITATGQRVTLRCSPRSGDLSVYWYQQSLDQGLQFLIQYYNGEERAKGNILERFSAQQFPDLHSELNLSSLELGDSALYFCASSGASGYYNEQFFGPGTRLTVL.

This chain uses TRBV5-1 with TRBJ2-1; 10 nucleotides match TRBD2. With 1 base clipped from V and 2 bases from J, the junction kept 3 bases outside the gene matches. Germline values: CDR1 SGHRS, CDR2 YFSETQ. This CDR3 region has 16 residues. CDR3 loop: CASSLRGTSAYNEQFF. CDR3 coding DNA: TGCGCCAGCAGCTTGCGAGGGACTAGCGCCTACAATGAGCAGTTCTTC. Variable domain in full (rest from reference TRBV5-1 and TRBJ2-1): KAGVTQTPRYLIKTRGQQVTLSCSPISGHRSVSWYQQTPGQGLQFLFEYFSETQRNKGNFPGRFSGRQFSNSRSEMNVSTLELGDSALYLCASSLRGTSAYNEQFFGPGTRLTVL.

V gene TRBV6-5 combines with J gene TRBJ1-3; TRBD1 matches 7 bases. Per the germline V gene, CDR1 is MNHEY and CDR2 is SVGAGI. The ends lost 11 bases at V and 3 bases at J; junction bases unmatched: 13. This CDR3 spans 15 amino acids. The CDR3 loop is CAASGGKEVGNTIYF. As DNA, the CDR3 is TGTGCCGCCTCAGGGGGGAAAGAGGTTGGAAACACCATATATTTT.

The rearrangement uses TRBV5-4 and TRBJ2-3; the match to TRBD2 covers 9 bases. The CDR3 is 16 amino acids. The germline gives CDR1 SGHNT, CDR2 YYREEE (reference sequence). V was clipped by 0 bases and J by 6 bases; unmatched bases: 8. The CDR3 DNA is TGTGCCAGCAGCTTGGCGGCGGGAGGGCCTTTGGATACGCAGTATTTT. Translating it yields CASSLAAGGPLDTQYF.

The chain joins TRBV13 to TRBJ1-2; D is possibly TRBD1 (6 bases). The V end lost 1 base, the J end lost 6 bases, and 9 bases lay between the germline ends. CDR1 and CDR2 from the germline V gene are PRHDT and FYEKMQ (reference sequence). The CDR3 has 13 amino acids. CDR3 region: CASSLDRDDGYTF. CDR3 nucleotides: TGTGCCAGCAGCTTAGACAGGGACGATGGCTACACCTTC.

This chain links TRBV11-2 with TRBJ1-6, with 8 bases matching TRBD1. This CDR3 comprises 16 residues. V was clipped by 3 bases and J by 6 bases; unmatched bases: 7. Germline V CDR1 and CDR2: SGHAT, FQNNGV. The CDR3 loop is CASSFQGARGNSPLHF. CDR3 DNA: TGTGCCAGCAGCTTTCAGGGGGCGCGCGGTAATTCACCCCTCCACTTT. Drawing the rest from reference TRBV11-2 and TRBJ1-6, the complete variable domain is EAGVAQSPRYKIIEKRQSVAFWCNPISGHATLYWYQQILGQGPKLLIQFQNNGVVDDSQLPKDRFSAERLKGVDSTLKIQPAKLEDSAVYLCASSFQGARGNSPLHFGNGTRLTVT.

This sequence joins TRBV19 and TRBJ1-5, with D uncertain. The CDR3 runs 15 residues. CDR1 and CDR2 from the germline V gene are LNHDA and SQIVND (reference sequence). V shed 3 bases and J shed 2 bases, with 11 bases lying between them. CDR3 region: CASSIVTKGNQPQHF. The CDR3 DNA is TGTGCCAGTAGTATCGTGACAAAAGGCAATCAGCCCCAGCATTTT.